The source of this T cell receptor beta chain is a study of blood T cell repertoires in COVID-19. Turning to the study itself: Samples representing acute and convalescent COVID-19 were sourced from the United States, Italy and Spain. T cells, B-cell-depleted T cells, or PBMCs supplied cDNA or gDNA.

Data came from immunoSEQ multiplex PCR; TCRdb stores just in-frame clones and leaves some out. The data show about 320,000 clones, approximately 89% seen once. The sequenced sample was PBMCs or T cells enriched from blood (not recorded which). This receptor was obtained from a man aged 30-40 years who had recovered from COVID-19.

This chain's CDR3 is CASSFHRDRGNTIYF. The CDR3 coding sequence is TGTGCCAGCAGCTTCCACCGGGACAGGGGTAACACCATATATTTT. The V call is TRBV7-8, the J call TRBJ1-3; 10 bases are shared with TRBD1. The CDR3 covers 15 residues. V shed 3 bases and J 7 bases; nucleotides not matched to a gene: 6. Germline loops: CDR1 SGHVS, CDR2 FQNEAQ.